Following are 26 T cell receptor beta chains from one sample sequenced in a study of monozygotic twins with inflammatory bowel disease. TCRdb re-called the 5' RACE reads and shows each CDR3 protein once, DNA omitted. This specimen shows some 450,000 distinct CDR3 sequences; the ten leading clones hold 2% to 2.5%. The sequencing input was blood. Receptor source: a human donor with ulcerative colitis or Crohn's disease, or a healthy co-twin of an affected twin (not recorded which).

The chain is built from TRBV27 and TRBJ2-2; TCRdb's D call, TRBD1, is unchecked because there is no DNA. Germline V gives CDR1 MNHEY, CDR2 SMNVEV (reference sequence). The CDR3 length is 12 residues. This CDR3 reads CASKEGGGELFF.

This chain uses TRBV6-1 with TRBJ1-1; the TCRdb call, TRBD1, lacks DNA for checking. The CDR3 runs 16 residues. Germline CDR1 and CDR2: MNHNS and SASEGT. The CDR3 sequence is CASRQGLRVDGTEAFF.

The V gene is TRBV7-2, the J gene TRBJ2-3. CDR3 length: 15 amino acids. Germline lookup yields CDR1 SGHTA and CDR2 FQGNSA. The CDR3 reads CASSLMAYYTDTQYF.

This CDR3 is CASSFLSGREDTQYF. The chain carries TRBV7-3 and TRBJ2-3; no DNA is available, so the TRBD2 call from TCRdb remains unchecked. The CDR3 sequence is 15 residues long. Germline CDR1 reads SGHTA; CDR2 reads FQGTGA.

The rearrangement uses TRBV7-2 and TRBJ2-2; TCRdb reports TRBD2, a call that lacks DNA to check it against. CDR3 length equals 14 residues. The germline CDR1 and CDR2 sequences are SGHTA and FQGNSA. The CDR3: CASSLGGASGELFF.

The chain uses TRBV2 and TRBJ1-6. Germline V gene lookup returns CDR1 SNHLY and CDR2 FYNNEI. This CDR3 comprises 12 residues. The CDR3 reads CASSEQLSPLHF.

The chain links TRBV7-8 to TRBJ2-5. CDR3 length equals 12 residues. The germline V gene encodes CDR1 SGHVS and CDR2 FQNEAQ. CDR3 loop: CASSSAAETQYF.

This chain joins TRBV7-6 and TRBJ2-2; the D call from TCRdb, TRBD2, cannot be confirmed without DNA. The CDR3 totals 15 residues. Germline V gene lookup returns CDR1 SGHVS and CDR2 FNYEAQ. CDR3 sequence: CASSLRGIPTGELFF. Filled out from reference TRBV7-6 and TRBJ2-2, the complete variable domain reads GAGVSQSPRYKVTKRGQDVALRCDPISGHVSLYWYRQALGQGPEFLTYFNYEAQQDKSGLPNDRFSAERPEGSISTLTIQRTEQRDSAMYRCASSLRGIPTGELFFGEGSRLTVL.

The chain uses TRBV5-6 and TRBJ2-7; TCRdb's assignment of TRBD1 cannot be checked, as there is no DNA. In germline, CDR1 is SGHDT, CDR2 YYEEEE. This CDR3 is 14 amino acids long. CDR3: CASSNPGRSYEQYF.

The chain recombines TRBV2 with TRBJ2-5; as DNA is missing, the TRBD1 call by TCRdb cannot be tested. The length of the CDR3 is 15 residues. Germline CDR1 and CDR2: SNHLY and FYNNEI. The CDR3 is CASGTGTGDQETQYF. The complete variable domain, with remaining parts taken from reference TRBV2 and TRBJ2-5, reads EPEVTQTPSHQVTQMGQEVILRCVPISNHLYFYWYRQILGQKVEFLVSFYNNEISEKSEIFDDQFSVERPDGSNFTLKIRSTKLEDSAMYFCASGTGTGDQETQYFGPGTRLLVL.

This rearrangement joins TRBV20-1 to TRBJ2-3; no DNA is available, so the TRBD2 call from TCRdb remains unchecked. In germline, CDR1 is DFQATT, CDR2 SNEGSKA (reference sequence). This CDR3 region has 17 residues. CDR3 residues: CSALVISGAMGTDTQYF.

The chain joins TRBV5-1 to TRBJ2-7; there is no DNA to check the TCRdb D call of TRBD1. The CDR3 runs 12 residues. The germline CDR1 and CDR2 sequences are SGHRS and YFSETQ. The CDR3 loop reads CASTSGVGEQYF. The full variable domain, in which reference TRBV5-1 and TRBJ2-7 provide the parts outside the CDR3, is KAGVTQTPRYLIKTRGQQVTLSCSPISGHRSVSWYQQTPGQGLQFLFEYFSETQRNKGNFPGRFSGRQFSNSRSEMNVSTLELGDSALYLCASTSGVGEQYFGPGTRLTVT.

V and J are TRBV6-1 and TRBJ2-7; the D gene TCRdb calls, TRBD1, cannot be checked with no DNA. The CDR3 totals 15 residues. From germline, CDR1 is MNHNS and CDR2 SASEGT. The CDR3 loop is CASSAATGVFYEQYF.

This chain links TRBV19 with TRBJ1-5; the TRBD1 assignment by TCRdb is unverifiable without DNA. This CDR3 comprises 12 residues. CDR1 and CDR2 (germline): LNHDA, SQIVND (reference sequence). Here the CDR3 reads CATDRGNQPQHF.

The V call is TRBV19, the J call TRBJ2-1; the TCRdb call, TRBD2, lacks DNA for checking. From germline, CDR1 is LNHDA and CDR2 SQIVND (reference sequence). The CDR3 has 14 residues. The CDR3 sequence: CASRREALSNEQFF.

The gene calls are TRBV5-5 and TRBJ1-1; TCRdb outputs TRBD1, but without DNA this stays unchecked. The CDR3 contains 15 residues. Germline V CDR1 and CDR2: SGHKS, YYEKEE (reference sequence). This chain's CDR3 is CASSLEGGYRTEAFF.

This chain uses TRBV7-8 with TRBJ2-1; TCRdb lists TRBD2, though no DNA is available to test this call. The germline V gene encodes CDR1 SGHVS and CDR2 FQNEAQ. The CDR3 has 16 residues. The CDR3 reads CASSITSGSSYNEQFF.

This sequence joins TRBV12-3 or TRBV12-4 and TRBJ1-2. This CDR3 has 13 residues. This chain's CDR3 is CASSFGLIYGYTF.

The CDR3 protein is CASTRHRYSTDTQYF. The chain employs TRBV12-3 or TRBV12-4 and TRBJ2-3; the D call from TCRdb, TRBD1, cannot be confirmed without DNA. The CDR3 is made up of 15 amino acids.

The chain is built from TRBV7-2 and TRBJ1-1. Germline V gene sequence: CDR1 SGHTA, CDR2 FQGNSA. This CDR3 region has 14 residues. The CDR3 sequence: CASSLSRLNTEAFF.

The chain joins TRBV28 to TRBJ2-5; TCRdb names TRBD2, which stays unverified in the absence of DNA. Germline-derived CDR1 and CDR2 are MDHEN and SYDVKM. This CDR3 is 15 amino acids long. The CDR3 reads CASSSSGGEQETQYF.

The chain recombines TRBV28 with TRBJ2-5; TCRdb's D call of TRBD1 is untestable without DNA. This CDR3 contains 12 residues. Germline values: CDR1 MDHEN, CDR2 SYDVKM. CDR3 in amino acids: CASTNQGETQYF.

This chain connects TRBV20-1 to TRBJ2-1; the TCRdb call, TRBD1, lacks DNA for checking. The CDR3 consists of 13 residues. Germline CDR1 is DFQATT and CDR2 is SNEGSKA (reference sequence). The CDR3 loop is CSAERGQDNEQFF.

The chain's CDR3 is CASSYRGLDYEQYF. V and J are TRBV6-5 and TRBJ2-7; TCRdb returns TRBD2, unconfirmable since there is no DNA. Germline loops: CDR1 MNHEY, CDR2 SVGAGI. The CDR3 is made up of 14 amino acids.

The V gene is TRBV12-3 or TRBV12-4, the J gene TRBJ2-6; TCRdb's assignment of TRBD2 cannot be checked, as there is no DNA. The CDR3 is 17 residues long. Here the CDR3 reads CASSLGGVTSGANVLTF.

The rearrangement uses TRBV25-1 and TRBJ2-7. This CDR3 region has 12 residues. In germline, CDR1 is MGHDK, CDR2 SYGVNS. The CDR3 protein is CASSVRGTEQYF.